This T cell receptor beta chain was identified during a study of OX40 agonist ivuxolimab in advanced cancers. Whole-study findings and limits: Not determined was the antigen specificity of the expanded peripheral T cells. CD8+ T cells (on average) carried more expanded clones than CD4+ T cells.

Generated by immunoSEQ multiplex PCR, the TCRdb table keeps only in-frame clones and is missing some. The table has some 150,000 clones, 75% to 95% seen once. Germline CDR1 MDHEN, CDR2 SYDVKM. Trimming left V 3 bases short and J 4 bases short, with 4 bases between. This CDR3 region has 12 residues. Points on this clone: The antigen is not known. The same CDR3 can be traced to other DNA sequences in this sample.

The TCR was taken from an adult with an advanced solid tumor such as melanoma, head and neck, liver or kidney cancer. This sample comprised CD4+ or CD8+ T cells sorted from blood, obtained in a trial of the OX40 agonist ivuxolimab. V is TRBV28 and J is TRBJ1-5; no clear D. CDR3 amino acids: CASSLLNQPQHF. The CDR3 DNA follows: TGTGCCAGCAGTTTGCTTAATCAGCCCCAGCATTTT. Full variable domain (rest looked up from reference TRBV28 and TRBJ1-5): DVKVTQSSRYLVKRTGEKVFLECVQDMDHENMFWYRQDPGLGLRLIYFSYDVKMKEKGDIPEGYSVSREKKERFSLILESASTNQTSMYLCASSLLNQPQHFGDGTRLSIL.